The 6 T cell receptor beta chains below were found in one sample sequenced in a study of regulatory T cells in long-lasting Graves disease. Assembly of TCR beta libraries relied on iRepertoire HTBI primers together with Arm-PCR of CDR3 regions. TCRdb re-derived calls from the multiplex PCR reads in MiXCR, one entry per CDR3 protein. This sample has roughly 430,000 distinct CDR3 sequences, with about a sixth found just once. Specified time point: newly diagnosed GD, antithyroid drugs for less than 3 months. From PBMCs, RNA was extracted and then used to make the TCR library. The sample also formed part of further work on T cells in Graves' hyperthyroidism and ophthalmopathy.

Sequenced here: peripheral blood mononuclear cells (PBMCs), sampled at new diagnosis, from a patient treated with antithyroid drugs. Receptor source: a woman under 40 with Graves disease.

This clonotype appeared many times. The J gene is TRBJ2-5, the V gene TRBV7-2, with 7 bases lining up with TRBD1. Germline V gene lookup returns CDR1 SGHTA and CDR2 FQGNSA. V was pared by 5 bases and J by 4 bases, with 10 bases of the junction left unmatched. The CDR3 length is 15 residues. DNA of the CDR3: TGTGCCAGCAGCCCACAGACACGGACAGGAGAGACCCAGTACTTC. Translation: CASSPQTRTGETQYF.

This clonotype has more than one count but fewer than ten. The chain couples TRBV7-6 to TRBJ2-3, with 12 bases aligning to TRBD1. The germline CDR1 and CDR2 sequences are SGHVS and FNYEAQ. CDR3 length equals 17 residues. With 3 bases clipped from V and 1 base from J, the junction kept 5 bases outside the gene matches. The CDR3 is CASSLSGTGGRTDTQYF. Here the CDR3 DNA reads TGTGCCAGCAGCTTGTCCGGGACAGGGGGCCGCACAGATACGCAGTATTTT. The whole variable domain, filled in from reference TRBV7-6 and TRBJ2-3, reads GAGVSQSPRYKVTKRGQDVALRCDPISGHVSLYWYRQALGQGPEFLTYFNYEAQQDKSGLPNDRFSAERPEGSISTLTIQRTEQRDSAMYRCASSLSGTGGRTDTQYFGPGTRLTVL.

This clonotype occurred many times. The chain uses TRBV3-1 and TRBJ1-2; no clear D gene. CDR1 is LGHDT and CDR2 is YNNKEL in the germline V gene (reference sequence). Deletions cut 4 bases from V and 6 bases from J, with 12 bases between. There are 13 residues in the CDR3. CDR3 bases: TGTGCCAGCAGCCCGTTAGCCGGAGATGGCTACACCTTC. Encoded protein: CASSPLAGDGYTF. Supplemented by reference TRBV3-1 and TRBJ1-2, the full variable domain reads DTAVSQTPKYLVTQMGNDKSIKCEQNLGHDTMYWYKQDSKKFLKIMFSYNNKELIINETVPNRFSPKSPDKAHLNLHINSLELGDSAVYFCASSPLAGDGYTFGSGTRLTVV.

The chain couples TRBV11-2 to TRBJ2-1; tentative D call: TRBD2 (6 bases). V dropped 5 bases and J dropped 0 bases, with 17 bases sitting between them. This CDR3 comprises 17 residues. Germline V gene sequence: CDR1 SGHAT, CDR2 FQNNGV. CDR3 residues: CASSKRAGPSSYNEQFF. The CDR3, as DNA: TGTGCCAGCAGCAAGAGGGCGGGACCGAGCTCCTACAATGAGCAGTTCTTC. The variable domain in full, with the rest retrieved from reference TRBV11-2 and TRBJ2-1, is EAGVAQSPRYKIIEKRQSVAFWCNPISGHATLYWYQQILGQGPKLLIQFQNNGVVDDSQLPKDRFSAERLKGVDSTLKIQPAKLEDSAVYLCASSKRAGPSSYNEQFFGPGTRLTVL.

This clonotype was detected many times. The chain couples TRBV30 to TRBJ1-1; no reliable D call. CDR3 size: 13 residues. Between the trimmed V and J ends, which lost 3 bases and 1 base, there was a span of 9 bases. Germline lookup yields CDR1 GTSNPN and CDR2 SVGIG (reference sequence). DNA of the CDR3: TGTGCCTGGAGCCGCGGGCAGAACACTGAAGCTTTCTTT. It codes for CAWSRGQNTEAFF.

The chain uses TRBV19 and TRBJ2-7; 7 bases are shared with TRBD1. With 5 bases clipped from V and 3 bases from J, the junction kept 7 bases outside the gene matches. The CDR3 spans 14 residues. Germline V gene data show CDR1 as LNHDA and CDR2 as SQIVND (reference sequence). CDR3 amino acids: CASSLGDRIYEQYF. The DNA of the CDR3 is TGTGCCAGTAGTTTGGGGGACAGAATCTACGAGCAGTACTTC.